These 26 T cell receptor beta chains were all obtained from the same sample, sequenced in a study of T cell responses to AZD1222 COVID-19 vaccine. Assay: immunoSEQ multiplex PCR; the TCRdb copy retains only in-frame clones and omits some. Among around 63,000 clones listed, roughly 85% were seen once. The specimen was peripheral blood, collected on day 0 of AZD1222 vaccination. The receptor set was obtained from an adult in good health.

This rearrangement joins TRBV6-5 to TRBJ2-1; D assignment may be TRBD1 or TRBD2 (5 bases each). Trimming pared 4 bases from V and 4 bases from J, leaving 11 bases between. The CDR3 runs to 14 residues. Germline V lookup: CDR1 MNHEY, CDR2 SVGAGI. The CDR3 reads CASSSRDGYNEQFF. Here the CDR3 DNA reads TGTGCCAGCAGTTCCCGGGACGGATACAATGAGCAGTTCTTC.

The gene calls are TRBV19 and TRBJ1-1, with a tentative D call TRBD1 (6 bases). This CDR3 contains 14 residues. V lost 5 bases and J lost 1, with 11 bases in between. From germline, CDR1 is LNHDA and CDR2 SQIVND (reference sequence). Written as DNA, the CDR3 is TGTGCCAGTAGTGGAAGGGGGAGGAACACTGAAGCTTTCTTT. Translated, it gives CASSGRGRNTEAFF.

This sequence joins TRBV28 and TRBJ1-2, with 10 bases identical to TRBD1. CDR3 size: 14 residues. Germline lookup yields CDR1 MDHEN and CDR2 SYDVKM. Losses at the gene ends were 6 bases for V and 8 bases for J; bases not matched to a gene: 9. CDR3 sequence: CASRTPGQGEGYTF. DNA for the CDR3: TGTGCCAGCAGGACCCCCGGACAGGGGGAGGGCTACACCTTC.

By sample fraction, this clone is large (0.1 to 1%). This chain uses TRBV5-4 with TRBJ2-2; D is possibly TRBD2 (7 bases). This CDR3 contains 17 residues. V lost 1 base and J 6 bases, leaving 19 bases between the germline ends. Germline CDR1 reads SGHNT; CDR2 reads YYREEE (reference sequence). This CDR3 is CASSLPTIGGAAGELFF. DNA of the CDR3: TGTGCCAGCAGCTTGCCGACAATAGGGGGGGCCGCCGGGGAGCTGTTTTTT. The variable domain in full, with the rest retrieved from reference TRBV5-4 and TRBJ2-2, is ETGVTQSPTHLIKTRGQQVTLRCSSQSGHNTVSWYQQALGQGPQFIFQYYREEENGRGNFPPRFSGLQFPNYSSELNVNALELDDSALYLCASSLPTIGGAAGELFFGEGSRLTVL.

The chain uses TRBV15 and TRBJ2-1, with 10 bases matching TRBD2. V shed 0 bases, J shed 6 bases, and the junction held 8 bases outside the gene matches. The CDR3 is 17 amino acids. Germline CDR1 LNHNV, CDR2 YYDKDF (reference sequence). CDR3 nucleotides: TGTGCCACCAGCAGAGATCAACTAGCGGGATGGGTCAATGAGCAGTTCTTC. This encodes CATSRDQLAGWVNEQFF.

This clone occurred a few times. The rearrangement links TRBV10-1 to TRBJ1-6; a possible D gene is TRBD1 (5 bases). CDR1 and CDR2 (germline): WNHNN, SYGVQD (reference sequence). The CDR3 runs to 17 residues. V shed 2 bases and J shed 8 bases, with 19 bases lying between them. Here the CDR3 DNA reads TGCGCCAGCAGTGAGATAGACAGCCCTTCACCCCATTCACCCCTCCACTTT. Translated, it gives CASSEIDSPSPHSPLHF.

The rearrangement uses TRBV5-1 and TRBJ2-7; possibly TRBD1 for D (5 bases). Per the germline V gene, CDR1 is SGHRS and CDR2 is YFSETQ. V lost 2 bases and J lost 6, with 12 bases in between. This CDR3 contains 13 residues. The CDR3 reads CASSFQGMGEQYF. The DNA for the CDR3 is TGCGCCAGCAGCTTCCAGGGTATGGGCGAGCAGTACTTC.

This clone showed up just once. J is TRBJ2-7 and V is TRBV2; 9 nucleotides align to TRBD1. V lost 5 bases and J lost 5; bases outside the gene matches: 10. There are 15 residues in the CDR3. The germline CDR1 and CDR2 sequences are SNHLY and FYNNEI. The CDR3 region is CASSLIGQGNNEQYF. CDR3 DNA sequence: TGTGCCAGCAGTCTTATTGGACAGGGGAATAACGAGCAGTACTTC.

The gene calls are TRBV29-1 and TRBJ2-2, with 9 bases lining up with TRBD1. The V gene end was trimmed by 6 bases and the J gene end by 6 bases; junction bases not matched to a gene: 11. This CDR3 comprises 15 residues. Germline CDR1 reads SQVTM; CDR2 reads ANQGSEA. In DNA, the CDR3 is TGCAGCGTACGCTTGACAGGGGGGTCAGCCGGGGAGCTGTTTTTT. This codes for CSVRLTGGSAGELFF.

V gene TRBV9 combines with J gene TRBJ2-3, with 12 nucleotides matching TRBD2. Germline CDR1 and CDR2: SGDLS and YYNGEE. V shed 0 bases and J 7 bases; nucleotides not matched to a gene: 3. This CDR3 is 15 amino acids long. CDR3: CASSVGTSGVYTQYF. The CDR3 coding sequence is TGTGCCAGCAGCGTAGGGACTAGCGGGGTATATACGCAGTATTTT. Variable domain in full (rest from reference TRBV9 and TRBJ2-3): DSGVTQTPKHLITATGQRVTLRCSPRSGDLSVYWYQQSLDQGLQFLIQYYNGEERAKGNILERFSAQQFPDLHSELNLSSLELGDSALYFCASSVGTSGVYTQYFGPGTRLTVL.

The gene calls are TRBV9 and TRBJ2-1, with 7 positions matching TRBD2. The ends lost 0 bases at V and 7 bases at J; junction bases unmatched: 7. The length of the CDR3 is 15 residues. Germline-derived CDR1 and CDR2 are SGDLS and YYNGEE. The CDR3 reads CASSVGGTMRNEQFF. In nucleotides, the CDR3 is TGTGCCAGCAGCGTAGGAGGGACTATGAGGAATGAGCAGTTCTTC. Full variable domain (missing parts from reference TRBV9 and TRBJ2-1): DSGVTQTPKHLITATGQRVTLRCSPRSGDLSVYWYQQSLDQGLQFLIQYYNGEERAKGNILERFSAQQFPDLHSELNLSSLELGDSALYFCASSVGGTMRNEQFFGPGTRLTVL.

The chain recombines TRBV28 with TRBJ1-5; D might be TRBD1 (6 bases). V was shortened by 2 bases and J by 15 bases, with 8 bases between the two germline ends. Germline V CDR1 and CDR2: MDHEN, SYDVKM. The CDR3 loop spans 10 amino acids. The CDR3 region has the DNA TGTGCCAGCAGTTTAGACAGGTGGCATTTT. This gives the protein CASSLDRWHF.

The rearrangement links TRBV15 to TRBJ2-3; D may be TRBD2 (5 bases). CDR3 length: 16 residues. Trimming removed 5 bases at V and 2 bases at J, with 17 bases between. CDR1 is LNHNV and CDR2 is YYDKDF in the germline V gene (reference sequence). CDR3 DNA: TGTGCCACCAGCCCCGGATGGGCGGGCCTCACAGATACGCAGTATTTT. It yields the protein CATSPGWAGLTDTQYF.

This clone was observed a few times. The chain is built from TRBV7-8 and TRBJ2-2; D unclear. CDR1 and CDR2 from the germline V gene are SGHVS and FQNEAQ. CDR3 length: 14 residues. Between the trimmed V and J ends, which lost 2 bases and 4 bases, there was a span of 8 bases. The CDR3 sequence: CASSLSARTGELFF. The CDR3 DNA sequence: TGTGCCAGCAGCTTATCGGCCCGCACCGGGGAGCTGTTTTTT.

The CDR3 reads CASSLGGRTYGYTF. CDR3 sequence (DNA): TGTGCCAGCAGTTTAGGCGGGCGGACCTATGGCTACACCTTC. This sequence joins TRBV28 and TRBJ1-2; no definite D call. The CDR3 extends over 14 amino acids. The V end lost 2 bases, the J end lost 4 bases, and 11 bases lay between the germline ends. Looked up from germline, CDR1 is MDHEN and CDR2 is SYDVKM.

V and J are TRBV6-5 and TRBJ2-7; a possible D gene is TRBD1 (6 bases). The CDR3 is made up of 16 amino acids. Germline lookup yields CDR1 MNHEY and CDR2 SVGAGI. V was clipped by 2 bases and J by 2 bases, with 16 bases between them. Here the CDR3 reads CASSYLAIRGTYEQYF. In DNA form, the CDR3 reads TGTGCCAGCAGTTACCTCGCAATCAGGGGAACCTACGAGCAGTACTTC.

The J gene is TRBJ1-1, the V gene TRBV4-1; D uncertain. CDR3 size: 13 residues. Trimming stripped 4 bases from V and 0 bases from J, with 6 bases between. Germline V lookup: CDR1 MGHRA, CDR2 YSYEKL. CDR3 coding DNA: TGCGCCAGCAGCCCCCGCCTGAACACTGAAGCTTTCTTT. This translates into CASSPRLNTEAFF.

The chain combines TRBV7-6 with TRBJ1-2; 8 nucleotides agree with TRBD1. Germline values: CDR1 SGHVS, CDR2 FNYEAQ. The length of the CDR3 is 15 residues. The junction had 5 bases not matched to a gene; V was cut back by 1 base and J by 4 bases. The CDR3 DNA reads TGTGCCAGCAGCTTAGGTCAGGGGGCGACCTATGGCTACACCTTC. Its translation is CASSLGQGATYGYTF.

This chain connects TRBV20-1 to TRBJ2-1; 8 nucleotides match TRBD2. CDR3 size: 11 residues. Germline CDR1 reads DFQATT; CDR2 reads SNEGSKA (reference sequence). The chain's CDR3 is CRGGGSNEQFF. The CDR3 bases are TGCAGAGGCGGGGGGAGCAATGAGCAGTTCTTC.

The rearrangement links TRBV28 to TRBJ2-1, with D possibly matching TRBD2 (5 bases). The V gene's germline CDR1 is MDHEN and CDR2 SYDVKM. V dropped 4 bases and J dropped 3 bases, with 13 bases sitting between them. The CDR3 loop spans 15 amino acids. Here the CDR3 reads CASSSGGLIYNEQFF. The DNA of the CDR3 is TGTGCCAGCAGTTCTGGTGGACTCATCTACAATGAGCAGTTCTTC.

This clone was detected once. The V call is TRBV21-1, the J call TRBJ2-5. TRBV21-1 is marked as a pseudogene. CDR3 length equals 16 residues. This chain's CDR3 is CASSKDTGTKQETQYF. In DNA form, the CDR3 reads TGTGCCAGCAGCAAAGATACGGGGACCAAACAAGAGACCCAGTACTTC.

This chain connects TRBV5-1 to TRBJ1-2, with D unclear. This CDR3 has 9 amino acids. Germline lookup yields CDR1 SGHRS and CDR2 YFSETQ. V lost 4 bases and J lost 10, with 5 bases in between. The CDR3: CASSPPYTF. The CDR3, as DNA: TGCGCCAGCAGCCCCCCCTACACCTTC.

There are many counts of this clone. The V call is TRBV19, the J call TRBJ2-7; D is perhaps TRBD1 (5 bases). The CDR3 sequence is 12 residues long. V lost 8 bases and J lost 6, with 14 bases in between. The germline gives CDR1 LNHDA, CDR2 SQIVND (reference sequence). CDR3 loop: CASGMAQGEQYF. The CDR3, as DNA: TGTGCCAGTGGGATGGCGCAGGGCGAGCAGTACTTC.

V usage is TRBV5-1 and J usage is TRBJ1-4, with TRBD1 as a possible D gene (6 bases). This CDR3 is built from 17 residues. Trimming stripped 1 base from V and 7 bases from J, with 20 bases between. The V gene's germline CDR1 is SGHRS and CDR2 YFSETQ. The CDR3 protein is CASSLRLGGGASEKLFF. CDR3 nucleotides: TGCGCCAGCAGCTTGCGCCTAGGCGGGGGCGCGAGTGAAAAACTGTTTTTT.

The chain links TRBV28 to TRBJ2-7, with 9 bases matching TRBD1. Trimming took 6 bases from V and 2 from J; bases not matched to a gene: 5. This CDR3 is built from 14 residues. The germline gives CDR1 MDHEN, CDR2 SYDVKM. The CDR3 is CASSLTGGAYEQYF. The CDR3 nucleotides are TGTGCCAGCAGCCTGACAGGGGGGGCCTACGAGCAGTACTTC.

By proportion, this clone is medium-sized. The genes are TRBV5-1 and TRBJ2-5; TRBD1 might be the D (5 bases). Trimming stripped 0 bases from V and 2 bases from J, with 14 bases between. Germline V gene data show CDR1 as SGHRS and CDR2 as YFSETQ. This CDR3 is built from 16 residues. This chain's CDR3 is CASSLESTGPQETQYF. The CDR3 DNA reads TGCGCCAGCAGCTTGGAATCAACAGGACCTCAAGAGACCCAGTACTTC. The full variable domain, its missing parts supplied by reference TRBV5-1 and TRBJ2-5, is KAGVTQTPRYLIKTRGQQVTLSCSPISGHRSVSWYQQTPGQGLQFLFEYFSETQRNKGNFPGRFSGRQFSNSRSEMNVSTLELGDSALYLCASSLESTGPQETQYFGPGTRLLVL.